These T cell receptor beta chains were read from a single sample in a study of T-cell memory formation after mild COVID-19. TCRdb called the 5' RACE reads again in MiXCR, with one record for every CDR3 protein. The sample consists of some 250,000 distinct CDR3 sequences, 18% of them appearing once. Sequenced: PBMCs or a T cell subset sorted from them (not recorded which). These receptor sequences come from a man in his late teens or twenties who had mild COVID-19 (a few samples of this study predate the infection). Cell type and time point are not known. CDR3s include the opening cysteine and the closing phenylalanine or tryptophan. A D gene is named only where the DNA matches it firmly. Only part of the rows carry a size: once, few, many, or a class if the clone is expanded.

v_gene: TRBV7-2; d_gene: TRBD1; abundance: many; j_gene: TRBJ2-1; CDR3nt: TGTGCCAGCAGCCTAAGAGGACAGGGGCGGGATGAGCAGTTCTTC; CDR3aa: CASSLRGQGRDEQFF
v_gene: TRBV11-2; d_gene: NA; abundance: NA; j_gene: TRBJ1-3; CDR3nt: TGTGCCAGCAGCTCTCCCGCAACTGGAAACACCATATATTTT; CDR3aa: CASSSPATGNTIYF
v_gene: TRBV20-1; d_gene: NA; abundance: few; j_gene: TRBJ2-2; CDR3nt: TGCAGTGCTAGAGAACCGGGGAGCTGGACCCTGTTTTTT; CDR3aa: CSAREPGSWTLFF
v_gene: TRBV20-1; d_gene: NA; abundance: few; j_gene: TRBJ2-7; CDR3nt: TGCAGTGCTAGAGTACCCGGGACACCTTCCTACGAGCAGTACTTC; CDR3aa: CSARVPGTPSYEQYF
v_gene: TRBV7-9; d_gene: NA; abundance: NA; j_gene: TRBJ2-5; CDR3nt: TGTGCCAGCAGCCGGAACTTAGAAGAGACCCAGTACTTC; CDR3aa: CASSRNLEETQYF
v_gene: TRBV28; d_gene: NA; abundance: NA; j_gene: TRBJ1-1; CDR3nt: TGTGCCAGCAGTCGACAGGCGATGAACACTGAAGCTTTCTTT; CDR3aa: CASSRQAMNTEAFF
v_gene: TRBV20-1; d_gene: NA; abundance: few; j_gene: TRBJ2-7; CDR3nt: TGCAGTGCCTGGTCGGCAGGGTTAGGCTACGAGCAGTACTTC; CDR3aa: CSAWSAGLGYEQYF
v_gene: TRBV9; d_gene: NA; abundance: few; j_gene: TRBJ2-1; CDR3nt: TGTGCCAGCAGCTCACAATTAGACAGATTAGGCAATGAGCAGTTCTTC; CDR3aa: CASSSQLDRLGNEQFF
v_gene: TRBV10-3; d_gene: NA; abundance: NA; j_gene: TRBJ1-6; CDR3nt: TGTGCCATCAGTGACCTCACCGGGGATTCACCCCTCCACTTT; CDR3aa: CAISDLTGDSPLHF
v_gene: TRBV25-1; d_gene: NA; abundance: few; j_gene: TRBJ1-6; CDR3nt: TGTGCCAGCAGTGAAGTGGGAGGAGGGAGGAATTCACCCCTCCACTTT; CDR3aa: CASSEVGGGRNSPLHF
v_gene: TRBV29-1; d_gene: NA; abundance: NA; j_gene: TRBJ1-1; CDR3nt: TGCAGCGTTGTAGGCTCAGGGGAGAACACTGAAGCTTTCTTT; CDR3aa: CSVVGSGENTEAFF
v_gene: TRBV12-3/TRBV12-4; d_gene: NA; abundance: few; j_gene: TRBJ2-3; CDR3nt: TGTGCCAGCAGTTTCCGACTGGGCTTAGGCACGCAGTATTTT; CDR3aa: CASSFRLGLGTQYF
v_gene: TRBV12-5; d_gene: TRBD2; abundance: NA; j_gene: TRBJ2-7; CDR3nt: TGTGCTAGTGGCAACCCGGGAACTAGCGGCTACTCCTACGAGCAGTACTTC; CDR3aa: CASGNPGTSGYSYEQYF
v_gene: TRBV5-5; d_gene: NA; abundance: once; j_gene: TRBJ2-7; CDR3nt: TGTGCCAGCAGCTTAGCGGCGGGATTAGACGAGCAGTACTTC; CDR3aa: CASSLAAGLDEQYF
v_gene: TRBV12-5; d_gene: NA; abundance: NA; j_gene: TRBJ1-5; CDR3nt: TGTGCTAGTGGTTTGACAGGGCTAGGCAATCAGCCCCAGCATTTT; CDR3aa: CASGLTGLGNQPQHF
v_gene: TRBV7-9; d_gene: NA; abundance: NA; j_gene: TRBJ2-7; CDR3nt: TGTGCCAGCAGACCACAGGTATTCGGGGAGCAGTACTTC; CDR3aa: CASRPQVFGEQYF
v_gene: TRBV2; d_gene: NA; abundance: few; j_gene: TRBJ1-1; CDR3nt: TGTGCCAGCAGTCCTGACAGGACCAACACTGAAGCTTTCTTT; CDR3aa: CASSPDRTNTEAFF
v_gene: TRBV5-6; d_gene: NA; abundance: NA; j_gene: TRBJ1-6; CDR3nt: TGTGCCAGCAGCTTGGGTTTCGGGACACTTCTCCACTTT; CDR3aa: CASSLGFGTLLHF
v_gene: TRBV5-6; d_gene: TRBD1; abundance: NA; j_gene: TRBJ1-1; CDR3nt: TGTGCCAGCAGCTTGGGGACAGGGTACACTGAAGCTTTCTTT; CDR3aa: CASSLGTGYTEAFF
v_gene: TRBV7-2; d_gene: TRBD1; abundance: few; j_gene: TRBJ1-5; CDR3nt: TGTGCCAGCAGCTTCGACAGGGGGTCTCAGCCCCAGCATTTT; CDR3aa: CASSFDRGSQPQHF
v_gene: TRBV5-5; d_gene: NA; abundance: NA; j_gene: TRBJ2-3; CDR3nt: TGTGCCAGCAGCCTAGGACGGCTCAATACGCAGTATTTT; CDR3aa: CASSLGRLNTQYF
v_gene: TRBV7-3; d_gene: TRBD2; abundance: NA; j_gene: TRBJ2-5; CDR3nt: TGTGCCAGCGGCGGACTAGCGGCCCCCCTGTACTTC; CDR3aa: CASGGLAAPLYF
v_gene: TRBV5-4; d_gene: NA; abundance: few; j_gene: TRBJ2-4; CDR3nt: TGTGCCAGCAGCTTTATGGGAGCCAAAAACATTCAGTACTTC; CDR3aa: CASSFMGAKNIQYF
v_gene: TRBV7-9; d_gene: NA; abundance: few; j_gene: TRBJ1-2; CDR3nt: TGTGCCAGCAGCTTGCAGGTTGAACCAGCAGGGTACGGCTACACCTTC; CDR3aa: CASSLQVEPAGYGYTF
v_gene: TRBV4-3; d_gene: NA; abundance: many; j_gene: TRBJ2-7; CDR3nt: TGCGCCAGCAGCCAAGGGACAGCCTCCTACGAGCAGTACTTC; CDR3aa: CASSQGTASYEQYF
v_gene: TRBV7-3; d_gene: NA; abundance: many; j_gene: TRBJ2-6; CDR3nt: TGTGCCAGCAGCTCAGGGCCCGGGGCCAACGTCCTGACTTTC; CDR3aa: CASSSGPGANVLTF
v_gene: TRBV12-3/TRBV12-4; d_gene: NA; abundance: few; j_gene: TRBJ2-2; CDR3nt: TGTGCCAGCACCCCTTTGGGGGCCCCTAATGCCGGGGAGCTGTTTTTT; CDR3aa: CASTPLGAPNAGELFF
v_gene: TRBV21-1; d_gene: NA; abundance: NA; j_gene: TRBJ1-3; CDR3nt: TGTGCCAGCAGCCTGTGCTCTGGAAACACCATATATTTT; CDR3aa: CASSLCSGNTIYF
v_gene: TRBV7-2; d_gene: NA; abundance: few; j_gene: TRBJ1-2; CDR3nt: TGTGCCAGCAGCCCTGGGGCCCGCGGCTACACCTTC; CDR3aa: CASSPGARGYTF
v_gene: TRBV10-3; d_gene: NA; abundance: NA; j_gene: TRBJ1-1; CDR3nt: TGTGCCATCAGTGAGTCGGTTCCCCAAGGGAAACGGTACACTGAAGCTTTCTTT; CDR3aa: CAISESVPQGKRYTEAFF
v_gene: TRBV11-2; d_gene: NA; abundance: NA; j_gene: TRBJ2-2; CDR3nt: TGTGCCAGCAGCTTATTTAGGTGGAGCACCGGGGAGCTGTTTTTT; CDR3aa: CASSLFRWSTGELFF
v_gene: TRBV12-3/TRBV12-4; d_gene: NA; abundance: few; j_gene: TRBJ1-5; CDR3nt: TGTGCCAGCAGACCCGACAATCAGCCCCAGCATTTT; CDR3aa: CASRPDNQPQHF
v_gene: TRBV6-6; d_gene: NA; abundance: many; j_gene: TRBJ2-3; CDR3nt: TGTGCCAGCACCTTCCCCGGCGAGTCGCAGTATTTT; CDR3aa: CASTFPGESQYF
v_gene: TRBV24-1; d_gene: TRBD2; abundance: NA; j_gene: TRBJ2-5; CDR3nt: TGTGCCACCAGTGATCTTGCCGGGGGGGGAGAGACCCAGTACTTC; CDR3aa: CATSDLAGGGETQYF
v_gene: TRBV6-5; d_gene: TRBD1; abundance: NA; j_gene: TRBJ2-7; CDR3nt: TGTGCCAGCAGTTACTCAAAACAGGGGGCGAGAGAGCAGTACTTC; CDR3aa: CASSYSKQGAREQYF
v_gene: TRBV15; d_gene: NA; abundance: many; j_gene: TRBJ2-7; CDR3nt: TGTGCCACCAGCAGAGGTGGGGACCTACGCTACGAGCAGTACTTC; CDR3aa: CATSRGGDLRYEQYF
v_gene: TRBV20-1; d_gene: NA; abundance: NA; j_gene: TRBJ1-2; CDR3nt: TGCAGTGCCCCGGACAGTTCTTATGGCTACACCTTC; CDR3aa: CSAPDSSYGYTF
v_gene: TRBV7-8; d_gene: NA; abundance: NA; j_gene: TRBJ1-3; CDR3nt: TGTGCCAGCAGCCCAACACGAAACACCATATATTTT; CDR3aa: CASSPTRNTIYF
v_gene: TRBV12-3/TRBV12-4; d_gene: NA; abundance: few; j_gene: TRBJ1-2; CDR3nt: TGTGCCACCCCGGTAGACTATGGCTACACCTTC; CDR3aa: CATPVDYGYTF
v_gene: TRBV5-5; d_gene: NA; abundance: NA; j_gene: TRBJ1-2; CDR3nt: TGTGCCAGCAGCTTGGGAGGGTCCCCTAACTATGGCTACACCTTC; CDR3aa: CASSLGGSPNYGYTF
v_gene: TRBV7-3; d_gene: NA; abundance: NA; j_gene: TRBJ2-3; CDR3nt: TGTGCCAGCAGCTTATCGGGGGCGACAGATACGCAGTATTTT; CDR3aa: CASSLSGATDTQYF
v_gene: TRBV18; d_gene: NA; abundance: NA; j_gene: TRBJ1-3; CDR3nt: TGTGCCAGCTCACCAGTTGGGGCGTTGGGAGAAAACACCATATATTTT; CDR3aa: CASSPVGALGENTIYF
v_gene: TRBV5-1; d_gene: TRBD1; abundance: few; j_gene: TRBJ1-1; CDR3nt: TGCGCCAGCAGCTTACTAAACAGGGGAGCTCGGAACACTGAAGCTTTCTTT; CDR3aa: CASSLLNRGARNTEAFF
v_gene: TRBV29-1; d_gene: NA; abundance: many; j_gene: TRBJ2-1; CDR3nt: TGCAGCGTTGAAATGCCGTCTGCAGGGAATGAGCAGTTCTTC; CDR3aa: CSVEMPSAGNEQFF
v_gene: TRBV27; d_gene: TRBD1; abundance: NA; j_gene: TRBJ1-1; CDR3nt: TGTGCCAGCAGGCGCAGACAGGGGGGAAACACTGAAGCTTTCTTT; CDR3aa: CASRRRQGGNTEAFF
v_gene: TRBV6-5; d_gene: TRBD1; abundance: few; j_gene: TRBJ2-6; CDR3nt: TGTGCCAGCAGTTACTCGAGGGGGCTTGGGGCCAACGTCCTGACTTTC; CDR3aa: CASSYSRGLGANVLTF
v_gene: TRBV28; d_gene: NA; abundance: NA; j_gene: TRBJ1-1; CDR3nt: TGTGCCAGCAGTCACGCCTACGCCGGGAACACTGAAGCTTTCTTT; CDR3aa: CASSHAYAGNTEAFF
v_gene: TRBV7-9; d_gene: TRBD1; abundance: NA; j_gene: TRBJ1-2; CDR3nt: TGTGCCAGCAGCCGATTAGACAGGGACGGCTATGGCTACACCTTC; CDR3aa: CASSRLDRDGYGYTF
v_gene: TRBV7-2; d_gene: NA; abundance: few; j_gene: TRBJ2-3; CDR3nt: TGTGCCAGCAGCTTACAACAGGGAGGGGATACGCAGTATTTT; CDR3aa: CASSLQQGGDTQYF
v_gene: TRBV25-1; d_gene: NA; abundance: NA; j_gene: TRBJ1-4; CDR3nt: TGTGCCAGCAGTGAATCCCCGGCAGGGATCGGAGAAAAACTGTTTTTT; CDR3aa: CASSESPAGIGEKLFF